A single sample gave rise to the 3 T cell receptor beta chains below, sequenced in a study of T cell repertoires in ileal Crohn's disease. TCRdb's copy holds only in-frame clones and misses some; the assay was immunoSEQ multiplex PCR. Found here are approximately 8,200 clones, around 96% of them singletons; the top ten hold around 0.2%. The sequencing input was ileal tissue. The receptors derive from an adult with Crohn's disease.

This clone was observed a single time. The V gene is TRBV15, the J gene TRBJ2-5; 8 bases fit TRBD2. From germline, CDR1 is LNHNV and CDR2 YYDKDF (reference sequence). Losses at the gene ends were 0 bases for V and 5 bases for J; bases not matched to a gene: 14. The CDR3 extends over 18 amino acids. CDR3 sequence reads: CATSRDGGGPTIRETQYF. The CDR3, as DNA: TGTGCCACCAGCAGAGATGGCGGGGGGCCTACTATTCGGGAGACCCAGTACTTC.

CDR3 sequence: CASSFKVSGYGYTF. The CDR3 DNA is TGTGCCAGCAGCTTTAAGGTGTCGGGCTATGGCTACACCTTC. This chain connects TRBV5-6 to TRBJ1-2; D is ambiguous. Germline V gene lookup returns CDR1 SGHDT and CDR2 YYEEEE. This CDR3 is 14 amino acids long. V was trimmed by 2 bases and J by 4 bases, leaving 12 bases between them.

The chain couples TRBV25-1 to TRBJ1-1, with no clear D. The ends were cut back, 4 bases at V and 0 bases at J, with 9 bases in the middle. The CDR3 loop spans 14 amino acids. Germline CDR1 reads MGHDK; CDR2 reads SYGVNS. The CDR3 DNA follows: TGTGCCAGCAGTGCAGGCAGCTTGAACACTGAAGCTTTCTTT. Protein product: CASSAGSLNTEAFF.